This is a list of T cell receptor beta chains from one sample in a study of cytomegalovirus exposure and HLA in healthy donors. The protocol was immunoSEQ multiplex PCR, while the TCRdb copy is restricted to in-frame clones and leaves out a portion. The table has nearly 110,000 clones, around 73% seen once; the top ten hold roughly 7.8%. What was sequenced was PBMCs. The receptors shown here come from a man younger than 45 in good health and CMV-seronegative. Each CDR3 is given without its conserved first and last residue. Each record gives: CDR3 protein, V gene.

cdr3_aa: ASSPRTGTYNEQF
v_call: TRBV18

cdr3_aa: ASSPGQGAGNTIY
v_call: TRBV18

cdr3_aa: ASSGTGGGYGYT
v_call: TRBV10-2

cdr3_aa: ASSTPGTSGPDTQY
v_call: TRBV5-4

cdr3_aa: ASSPRQGAGNEQF
v_call: TRBV5-1

cdr3_aa: ASSLELAPHNEQF
v_call: TRBV5-1

cdr3_aa: ASSLTGQGVTGELF
v_call: TRBV5-6

cdr3_aa: ASSVNRARGYT
v_call: TRBV6-1

cdr3_aa: ASSTTSGGGTDTQY
v_call: TRBV27

cdr3_aa: ASSGGGEEFYEQY
v_call: TRBV9

cdr3_aa: ASSLPQREYNEQF
v_call: TRBV11-2

cdr3_aa: ASSLGPNQPQH
v_call: TRBV5-4

cdr3_aa: ASSLGQLQGMNTEAF
v_call: TRBV7-3

cdr3_aa: ASSLGSTYEQY
v_call: TRBV7-9

cdr3_aa: ASSRLDRDTEAF
v_call: TRBV5-1

cdr3_aa: ASSVAAGTGNSDTQY
v_call: TRBV9

cdr3_aa: ASSLGASGGAEQF
v_call: TRBV7-8

cdr3_aa: ASWGGETQY
v_call: TRBV7-9

cdr3_aa: ASSDWFSSSPLH
v_call: TRBV2

cdr3_aa: AARAGVAGGYYPF
v_call: TRBV28

cdr3_aa: ASITGTGIYTGELF
v_call: TRBV5-8

cdr3_aa: ASSSGLPNTQY
v_call: TRBV5-5